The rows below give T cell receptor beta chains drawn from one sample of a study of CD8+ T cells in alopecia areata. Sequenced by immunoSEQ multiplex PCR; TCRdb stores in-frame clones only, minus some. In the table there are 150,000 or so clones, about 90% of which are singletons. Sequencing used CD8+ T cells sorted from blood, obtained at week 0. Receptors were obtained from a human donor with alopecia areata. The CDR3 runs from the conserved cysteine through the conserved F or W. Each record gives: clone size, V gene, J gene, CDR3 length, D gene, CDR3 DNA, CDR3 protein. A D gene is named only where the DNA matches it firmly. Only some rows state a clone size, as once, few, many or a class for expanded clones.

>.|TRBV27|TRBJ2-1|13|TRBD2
TGTGCCAGCGGCGGGGGGCCCTACAATGAGCAGTTCTTC
CASGGGPYNEQFF
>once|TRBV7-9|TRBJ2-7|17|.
TGTGCCAGCAGCTTGGATGACGGCAAGGAGGGGTTCTACGAGCAGTACTTC
CASSLDDGKEGFYEQYF
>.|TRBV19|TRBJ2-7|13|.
TGTGCCAGCCGGGGTGGGAGCTCCTACGAGCAGTACTTC
CASRGGSSYEQYF
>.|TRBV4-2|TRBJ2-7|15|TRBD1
TGTGCCAGCAGCCAAGATTGGGACAGGTCCTACGAGCAGTACTTC
CASSQDWDRSYEQYF
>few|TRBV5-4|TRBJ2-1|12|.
TGTGCCAGCAGCTTCCGGTACAATGAGCAGTTCTTC
CASSFRYNEQFF
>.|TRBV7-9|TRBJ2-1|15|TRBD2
TGTGCCAGCAGCCCCGGGGGGGGGAGATACAATGAGCAGTTCTTC
CASSPGGGRYNEQFF
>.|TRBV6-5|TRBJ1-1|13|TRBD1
TGTGCCAGCAGGACAGGGATGAACACTGAAGCTTTCTTT
CASRTGMNTEAFF
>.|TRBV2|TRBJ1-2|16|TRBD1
TGTGCCAGCAGTGAAGCGGGGACAGGGGGGATCTATGGCTACACCTTC
CASSEAGTGGIYGYTF
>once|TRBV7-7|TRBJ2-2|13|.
TGTGCTAGCAGCTTAGCCGACACCGGGGAGCTGTTTTTT
CASSLADTGELFF
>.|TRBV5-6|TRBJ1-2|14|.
TGTGCCAGCAGCTTGGGGGGATCGAACTATGGCTACACCTTC
CASSLGGSNYGYTF
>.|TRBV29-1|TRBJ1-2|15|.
TGCAGCGCCGCGACAGAAAACACTCTTTCGGGAGGCTACACCTTC
CSAATENTLSGGYTF
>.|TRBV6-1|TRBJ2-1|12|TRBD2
TGTGCCAGCAGAGTAGCGGGAGGGTTAGAGTTCTTC
CASRVAGGLEFF
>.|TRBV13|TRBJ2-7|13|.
TGTGCCAGCAGCCAAGGGACGGAGCGGGAGCAGTACTTC
CASSQGTEREQYF
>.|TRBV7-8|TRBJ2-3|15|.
TGTGCCAGCAGCTTAGTCGGCGGATCGACAGATACGCAGTATTTT
CASSLVGGSTDTQYF
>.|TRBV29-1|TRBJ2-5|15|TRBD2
TGCAGCGCTTTACTTACGACTAGCGGGGCAGAGACCCAGTACTTC
CSALLTTSGAETQYF
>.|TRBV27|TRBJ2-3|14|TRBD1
TGTGCCAGCAGTCCGGACAGGGACACAGATACGCAGTATTTT
CASSPDRDTDTQYF
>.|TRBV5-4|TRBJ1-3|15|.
TGTGCCAGCAGCTTGGGCCGAGGGGCAGGAAACACCATATATTTT
CASSLGRGAGNTIYF
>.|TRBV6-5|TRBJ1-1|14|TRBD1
TGTGCCAGCAGTGGCGGGACAGGGCGTGGTGAAGCTTTCTTT
CASSGGTGRGEAFF
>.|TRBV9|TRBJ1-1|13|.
TGTGCCAGCGCAGTAGGGCTTAACACTGAAGCTTTCTTT
CASAVGLNTEAFF
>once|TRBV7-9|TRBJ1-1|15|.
TGTGCCAGCAGCCGACCCGAAGGGGAAGACACTGAAGCTTTCTTT
CASSRPEGEDTEAFF
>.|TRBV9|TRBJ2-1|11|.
TGTGCCAGCAGCGTAGGGGATGAGCAGTTCTTC
CASSVGDEQFF
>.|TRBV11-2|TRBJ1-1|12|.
TGTGCCAGCAGCTTAAGAAACACTGAAGCTTTCTTT
CASSLRNTEAFF
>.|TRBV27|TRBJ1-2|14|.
TGTGCCAGCAAGTTTTCTTCATTAGGTTATGGCTACACCTTC
CASKFSSLGYGYTF
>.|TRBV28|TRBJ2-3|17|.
TGTGCCAGCAGTTTCCTCCTGGGGGGCGGCCCCACAGATACGCAGTATTTT
CASSFLLGGGPTDTQYF
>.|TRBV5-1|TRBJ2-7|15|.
TGCGCCAGCAGCTTTGACGGACGAAACTCGGGCGAGCAGTACTTC
CASSFDGRNSGEQYF
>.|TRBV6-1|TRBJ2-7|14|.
TGTGCCAGCAGTGAATACGGGACGGACAACGAGCAGTACTTC
CASSEYGTDNEQYF
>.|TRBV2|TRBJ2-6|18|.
TGTGCCAGCAGTGAGCCTAATCAGGGGTACTCTGGGGCCAACGTCCTGACTTTC
CASSEPNQGYSGANVLTF
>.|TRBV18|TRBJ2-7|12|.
TGTGCCAGCTCACCACTCGGATACGAGCAGTACTTC
CASSPLGYEQYF
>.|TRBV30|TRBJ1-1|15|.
TGTGCCTGGAGTCTATTCCGACAGCGTACCGTAGAAGCTTTCTTT
CAWSLFRQRTVEAFF
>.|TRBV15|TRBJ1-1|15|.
TGTGCCACCAGCAGAGATAGGATGCAGGGCACTGAAGCTTTCTTT
CATSRDRMQGTEAFF
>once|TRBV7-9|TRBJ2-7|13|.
TGTGCCAGCAGCTTAACGAGCTCCTACGAGCAGTACTTC
CASSLTSSYEQYF
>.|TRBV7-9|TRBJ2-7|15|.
TGTGCCAGCAGCCTCCCATCCGGGAACTCCTACGAGCAGTACTTC
CASSLPSGNSYEQYF
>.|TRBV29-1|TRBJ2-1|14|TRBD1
TGCAGCGTCCCGACAGGGTCGTCCTACAATGAGCAGTTCTTC
CSVPTGSSYNEQFF
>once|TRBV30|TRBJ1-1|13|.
TGTGCCTGGGACGCGGGCACGGGAAAGTTCGCTTTCTTT
CAWDAGTGKFAFF
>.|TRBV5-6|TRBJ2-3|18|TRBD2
TGTGCCAGCAGCTCGAGCTCTAGCGGGGGGGCCAGCACAGATACGCAGTATTTT
CASSSSSSGGASTDTQYF
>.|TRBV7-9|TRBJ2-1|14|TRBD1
TGTGCCAGCAGCTTAAGACAGGGAGACAATGAGCAGTTCTTC
CASSLRQGDNEQFF
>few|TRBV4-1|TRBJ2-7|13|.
TGCGCCAGCAGCCAAGACCGAGACACCGAGCAGTACTTC
CASSQDRDTEQYF
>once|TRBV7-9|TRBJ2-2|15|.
TGTGCCAGCAGCTATACCGACGGCAACACCGGGGAGCTGTTTTTT
CASSYTDGNTGELFF
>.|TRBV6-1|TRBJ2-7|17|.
TGTGCCAGCAGTGAAGCTCCCGGGACGGCCTTTTCCTACGAGCAGTACTTC
CASSEAPGTAFSYEQYF
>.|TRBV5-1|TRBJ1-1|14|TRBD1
TGCGCCAGCAGCTTCGGGACAGTGAACACTGAAGCTTTCTTT
CASSFGTVNTEAFF
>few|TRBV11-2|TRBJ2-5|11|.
TGTGCCAGCAGCTTAGTGGAGACCCAGTACTTC
CASSLVETQYF
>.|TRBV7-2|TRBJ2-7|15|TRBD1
TGTGCCAGCAGCTTAGTGGGACAGGGTGGCCACGAGCAGTACTTC
CASSLVGQGGHEQYF
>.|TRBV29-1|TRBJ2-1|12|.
TGCAGCGTTGAATGGTCTTACAATGAGCAGTTCTTC
CSVEWSYNEQFF
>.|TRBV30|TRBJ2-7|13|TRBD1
TGTGCCTGGCAGACAGGGGCTAGCTACGAGCAGTACTTC
CAWQTGASYEQYF
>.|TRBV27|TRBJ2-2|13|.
TGTGCCAGCAGTTTGGGTAACACCGGGGAGCTGTTTTTT
CASSLGNTGELFF
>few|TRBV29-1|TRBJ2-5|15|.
TGCAGCGTTGAAGATGAAGACGGATTACAAGAGACCCAGTACTTC
CSVEDEDGLQETQYF
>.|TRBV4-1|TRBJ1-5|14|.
TGCGCCAGCAGCCAAGCCGGGAACAATCAGCCCCAGCATTTT
CASSQAGNNQPQHF
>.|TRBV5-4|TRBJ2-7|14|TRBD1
TGTGCCAGCAGCTTGGGAGACAGGGGGGGCGAGCAGTACTTC
CASSLGDRGGEQYF
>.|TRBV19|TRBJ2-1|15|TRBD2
TGTGCCAGTAGTTACCTAGCGGGTATAGTTAATGAGCAGTTCTTC
CASSYLAGIVNEQFF
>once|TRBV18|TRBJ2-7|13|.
TGTGCCAGCTCATCTGACAGATCCTACGAGCAGTACTTC
CASSSDRSYEQYF
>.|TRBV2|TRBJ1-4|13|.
TGTGCCACCCCGGAGGGACCTAATGAAAAACTGTTTTTT
CATPEGPNEKLFF
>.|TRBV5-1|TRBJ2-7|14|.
TGCGCCAGCAGCTCTTTGACAGAGGCCTACGAGCAGTACTTC
CASSSLTEAYEQYF
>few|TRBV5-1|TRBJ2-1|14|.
TGCGCCAGCAGCTTAGGCTGGGGGGACAATGAGCAGTTCTTC
CASSLGWGDNEQFF
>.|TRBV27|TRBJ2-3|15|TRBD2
TGTGCCAGCAGTTCAGGGACTAGCGGAGGAGATACGCAGTATTTT
CASSSGTSGGDTQYF